A single sample is the source of the 30 T cell receptor beta chains below, sequenced in a study of T cell repertoires in cytomegalovirus infection. TCRdb processed the reads anew with MiXCR; each CDR3 protein has one entry. The table shows about 140,000 distinct CDR3 sequences, with under 8% occurring only once. What was sequenced was PBMCs. These receptors were taken from a human donor in good health (CMV status not recorded). Some clones in this sample may be carry-over from other donors' samples.

This clonotype was counted many times. V is TRBV7-2 and J is TRBJ2-2; D remains ambiguous. V was shortened by 7 bases and J by 5 bases, with 14 bases between the two germline ends. The germline gives CDR1 SGHTA, CDR2 FQGNSA. This CDR3 is built from 14 residues. The CDR3 loop is CASTLTFLTGELFF. CDR3 coding DNA: TGTGCCAGCACTCTGACCTTTCTGACCGGGGAGCTGTTTTTT.

This clonotype was seen at least ten times. V usage is TRBV10-3 and J usage is TRBJ1-5, with TRBD1 matching 10 bases. Germline V gene lookup returns CDR1 ENHRY and CDR2 SYGVKD. The CDR3 totals 12 residues. V lost 10 bases and J lost 7; bases outside the gene matches: 4. Written as DNA, the CDR3 is TGTGCCACTTGGACAGGGGGGCAGCCCCAGCATTTT. Its translation: CATWTGGQPQHF.

The count of this clonotype is one. This chain connects TRBV7-9 to TRBJ2-5; weak D call: TRBD2 (6 bases). CDR3 size: 14 residues. The V gene lost 5 bases and the J gene lost 4 bases, with 14 bases spanning the gap. In germline, CDR1 is SEHNR, CDR2 FQNEAQ (reference sequence). DNA for the CDR3: TGTGCCAGCAGCCTTCGGGAGACTGCAGAGACCCAGTACTTC. Translated: CASSLRETAETQYF.

This clonotype has a count of ten or more. The J gene is TRBJ2-2, the V gene TRBV7-2, with 8 bases aligning to TRBD2. This CDR3 contains 15 residues. The germline V gene encodes CDR1 SGHTA and CDR2 FQGNSA. J was trimmed by 4 bases and V by 3 bases; bases with no gene match: 4. The CDR3 DNA reads as TGTGCCAGCAGCTTTTTAGCGGGGAGCACCGGGGAGCTGTTTTTT. This gives the protein CASSFLAGSTGELFF.

The rearrangement uses TRBV3-1 and TRBJ2-1, with no clear D. Germline V CDR1 and CDR2: LGHDT, YNNKEL (reference sequence). The germline V and J ends were trimmed by 4 bases and 5 bases, with 9 bases remaining between them. This CDR3 has 13 residues. CDR3 protein: CASSLTENNEQFF. The CDR3 DNA is TGTGCCAGCAGCCTTACAGAGAACAATGAGCAGTTCTTC.

This clonotype occurred a few times. This chain uses TRBV20-1 with TRBJ1-2; TRBD1 matches 10 bases. The V segment lost 6 bases and the J segment 4 bases; nucleotides outside the gene matches: 11. The CDR3 totals 15 residues. Germline assignment: CDR1 DFQATT and CDR2 SNEGSKA (reference sequence). In DNA form, the CDR3 reads TGCAGTGCAACCGGACAGGGGGAGGGTTTCTATGGCTACACCTTC. It encodes CSATGQGEGFYGYTF.

This clonotype was counted many times. The V call is TRBV7-2, the J call TRBJ1-1, with D possibly matching TRBD1 (5 bases). The ends were cut back, 1 base at V and 1 base at J, with 10 bases in the middle. The CDR3 contains 15 residues. Germline V gene data show CDR1 as SGHTA and CDR2 as FQGNSA. In nucleotides, the CDR3 is TGTGCCAGCAGCTTAGGGGGTGGGGCGAACACTGAAGCTTTCTTT. It codes for CASSLGGGANTEAFF.

This clonotype was recorded at least ten times. The chain employs TRBV2 and TRBJ2-5; D possibly matches TRBD1 or TRBD2 (5 bases each). The CDR3 is made up of 15 amino acids. Germline V CDR1 and CDR2: SNHLY, FYNNEI. The V gene lost 6 bases and the J gene lost 2 bases, with 16 bases spanning the gap. The CDR3 region is CASSWDGELQETQYF. The CDR3 coding sequence is TGTGCCAGCAGCTGGGACGGAGAACTTCAAGAGACCCAGTACTTC.

This clonotype was recorded at least ten times. The chain couples TRBV7-2 to TRBJ1-6, with unresolved D. The CDR3 sequence is 13 residues long. Per germline, CDR1 SGHTA and CDR2 FQGNSA. V was shortened by 1 base and J by 9 bases, with 7 bases between the two germline ends. The CDR3 protein is CASSLVGSSPLHF. CDR3 in DNA: TGTGCCAGCAGCTTAGTCGGTAGTTCACCCCTCCACTTT.

The chain employs TRBV20-1 and TRBJ2-1; 11 bases are a match to TRBD2. The CDR3 sequence is 12 residues long. The germline gives CDR1 DFQATT, CDR2 SNEGSKA (reference sequence). V shed 7 bases and J 6 bases; nucleotides not matched to a gene: 2. CDR3 nucleotides: TGCAGTGGACTAGCGGGGACCAATGAGCAGTTCTTC. This codes for CSGLAGTNEQFF.

This clonotype was seen ten or more times. The chain links TRBV5-6 to TRBJ2-7; D gene ambiguous. The V gene lost 4 bases and the J gene lost 6 bases, with 14 bases spanning the gap. Germline V gives CDR1 SGHDT, CDR2 YYEEEE. The CDR3 is 13 residues long. For the CDR3, the DNA is TGTGCCAGCAGCCCTCCGGGTCCTGGCGAGCAGTACTTC. Residues: CASSPPGPGEQYF. The complete variable domain, with remaining parts taken from reference TRBV5-6 and TRBJ2-7, reads DAGVTQSPTHLIKTRGQQVTLRCSPKSGHDTVSWYQQALGQGPQFIFQYYEEEERQRGNFPDRFSGHQFPNYSSELNVNALLLGDSALYLCASSPPGPGEQYFGPGTRLTVT.

This clonotype was observed many times. The chain combines TRBV10-3 with TRBJ2-6; D is undetermined. Germline V lookup: CDR1 ENHRY, CDR2 SYGVKD. CDR3 length: 13 residues. Between the trimmed V and J ends, which lost 7 bases and 6 bases, there was a span of 10 bases. The CDR3 here is CAITDAPANVLTF. The CDR3 region has the DNA TGTGCCATCACAGACGCCCCGGCCAACGTCCTGACTTTC.

V and J are TRBV6-8 and TRBJ2-5; D may be TRBD1 or TRBD2 (6 bases each). Deletions cut 0 bases from V and 0 bases from J, with 11 bases between. Germline CDR1 reads MNHGY; CDR2 reads SAAAGT. The CDR3 has 16 amino acids. The CDR3 coding sequence is TGTGCCAGCAGTTACTCGAGGGGGGCGTACCAAGAGACCCAGTACTTC. Its protein is CASSYSRGAYQETQYF.

This clonotype was detected ten times or more. The chain combines TRBV5-6 with TRBJ2-6, with 10 bases matching TRBD1. CDR1 is SGHDT, CDR2 YYEEEE, per germline. The CDR3 extends over 17 amino acids. Trimming took 5 bases from V and 0 from J; bases not matched to a gene: 5. CDR3 amino acids: CASRPGTGVSGANVLTF. The CDR3 DNA sequence: TGTGCCAGCAGACCCGGGACAGGGGTCTCTGGGGCCAACGTCCTGACTTTC.

The CDR3 spells CATNDPKGSNEQFF. CDR3 coding DNA: TGTGCCACCAATGACCCTAAGGGGAGCAATGAGCAGTTCTTC. The chain uses TRBV24-1 and TRBJ2-1; D may be TRBD1 or TRBD2 (5 bases each). This CDR3 spans 14 amino acids. V was trimmed by 8 bases and J by 6 bases, leaving 16 bases between them. Germline CDR1 reads KGHDR; CDR2 reads SFDVKD.

As concerns this clonotype: This may be a read error, as it is one base from a much larger clone. The chain recombines TRBV7-6 with TRBJ1-3; no definite D call. Germline CDR1 is SGHVS and CDR2 is FNYEAQ. This CDR3 has 14 residues. As DNA, the CDR3 is TGTGCCAACAGCCCATTAAAAACTGGAAACACCATATATTTT. This gives the protein CANSPLKTGNTIYF.

This clonotype was counted at least ten times. This sequence joins TRBV28 and TRBJ2-2; 11 bases line up with TRBD1. CDR3 size: 17 residues. Germline V gene lookup returns CDR1 MDHEN and CDR2 SYDVKM. V lost 5 bases and J lost 6; bases outside the gene matches: 11. The CDR3 loop is CASSPRTGGDWAGELFF. For the CDR3, the DNA is TGTGCCAGCAGTCCGAGGACAGGGGGCGATTGGGCCGGGGAGCTGTTTTTT. The whole variable domain, remainder taken from reference TRBV28 and TRBJ2-2, is DVKVTQSSRYLVKRTGEKVFLECVQDMDHENMFWYRQDPGLGLRLIYFSYDVKMKEKGDIPEGYSVSREKKERFSLILESASTNQTSMYLCASSPRTGGDWAGELFFGEGSRLTVL.

This clonotype was found a few times. The genes are TRBV13 and TRBJ2-7, with 8 nucleotides matching TRBD1. J was trimmed by 3 bases and V by 5 bases; bases with no gene match: 6. The germline CDR1 and CDR2 sequences are PRHDT and FYEKMQ (reference sequence). This CDR3 is 14 amino acids long. The CDR3 region has the DNA TGTGCCAGCAGCCCGCAGGGGGCGGTCTACGAGCAGTACTTC. Translated: CASSPQGAVYEQYF.

This clonotype was observed at least ten times. The genes are TRBV27 and TRBJ2-7; perhaps TRBD1 as D (6 bases). The V gene's germline CDR1 is MNHEY and CDR2 SMNVEV (reference sequence). The V end was cut by 5 bases, the J end by 5 bases, with 16 bases between. The length of the CDR3 is 14 residues. Here the CDR3 DNA reads TGTGCCAGCAGTCCCCTGGACAGCCTCGACGAGCAGTACTTC. Its translation: CASSPLDSLDEQYF.

This clonotype was counted many times. The gene calls are TRBV4-2 and TRBJ2-1; no clear D gene. V lost 1 base and J lost 8, with 15 bases in between. The germline V gene encodes CDR1 LGHNA and CDR2 YNFKEQ. This CDR3 has 15 amino acids. The CDR3 loop is CASSQVAPDTDEQFF. As DNA, the CDR3 is TGTGCCAGCAGCCAAGTTGCCCCCGATACCGATGAGCAGTTCTTC.

This clonotype was counted ten times or more. The CDR3 DNA reads as TGTGCCAGCAGCAAAGGGTCGAAACAAGAGACCCAGTACTTC. This translates into CASSKGSKQETQYF. The V gene is TRBV11-1, the J gene TRBJ2-5; no clear D. The CDR3 contains 14 residues. Germline V gene lookup returns CDR1 SGHAT and CDR2 FQDESV (reference sequence). Trimming removed 5 bases at V and 2 bases at J, with 12 bases between. Looking up the rest from reference TRBV11-1 and TRBJ2-5 gives the full variable domain: EAEVAQSPRYKITEKSQAVAFWCDPISGHATLYWYRQILGQGPELLVQFQDESVVDDSQLPKDRFSAERLKGVDSTLKIQPAELGDSAMYLCASSKGSKQETQYFGPGTRLLVL.

This clonotype was observed at least ten times. The gene calls are TRBV20-1 and TRBJ2-5; weak D call: TRBD1 (5 bases). Per the germline V gene, CDR1 is DFQATT and CDR2 is SNEGSKA (reference sequence). The CDR3 contains 14 residues. V was trimmed by 5 bases and J by 1 base, leaving 14 bases between them. The CDR3 region has the DNA TGCAGTGCTGGGCCCCTGGGGCTCCAAGAGACCCAGTACTTC. This sequence encodes CSAGPLGLQETQYF.

At least ten counts were recorded for this clonotype. This chain connects TRBV12-3 or TRBV12-4 to TRBJ1-6; D gene uncertain. This CDR3 is 17 amino acids long. V lost 3 bases to trimming and J lost 6 bases, with 18 bases between them. CDR3 in DNA: TGTGCCAGCAGTTTCGGCGGGGTCGAGGCCCTTAATTCACCCCTCCACTTT. The encoded protein is CASSFGGVEALNSPLHF.

This clonotype was seen repeatedly, ten times or more. The chain joins TRBV20-1 to TRBJ2-3; D possibly uses TRBD1 or TRBD2 (5 bases each). Germline CDR1 is DFQATT and CDR2 is SNEGSKA (reference sequence). V was clipped by 0 bases and J by 6 bases, with 13 bases between them. The CDR3 runs 14 residues. This chain's CDR3 is CSARDVTGTDTQYF. The CDR3 nucleotides are TGCAGTGCTAGAGATGTGACGGGGACGGATACGCAGTATTTT.

This clonotype was observed many times. The chain is built from TRBV7-2 and TRBJ1-1; D unclear. V lost 1 base and J 0 bases, leaving 9 bases between the germline ends. The V gene's germline CDR1 is SGHTA and CDR2 FQGNSA. This CDR3 comprises 15 residues. For the CDR3, the DNA is TGTGCCAGCAGCTTAGACCAGGTGGTGAACACTGAAGCTTTCTTT. It encodes CASSLDQVVNTEAFF.

This clonotype was seen repeatedly, ten times or more. The CDR3 loop reads CASSTGTAYGYTF. CDR3 bases: TGTGCCAGTAGTACAGGGACGGCATATGGCTACACCTTC. V gene TRBV19 combines with J gene TRBJ1-2; maybe TRBD1 (5 bases). There are 13 residues in the CDR3. Looked up from germline, CDR1 is LNHDA and CDR2 is SQIVND (reference sequence). V dropped 4 bases and J dropped 5 bases, with 11 bases sitting between them.

This clonotype was recorded many times. The CDR3 DNA is TGTGCCAGCAGTTTATCCCGGGACAGGGGGCTGAGTTCACCCCTCCACTTT. Protein product: CASSLSRDRGLSSPLHF. The rearrangement joins TRBV27 to TRBJ1-6; 12 bases line up with TRBD1. Germline-derived CDR1 and CDR2 are MNHEY and SMNVEV (reference sequence). With 0 bases clipped from V and 9 bases from J, the junction kept 6 bases outside the gene matches. CDR3 length equals 17 residues.

This chain links TRBV7-2 with TRBJ2-3; D is ambiguous. CDR3 length: 13 residues. V lost 1 base and J 7 bases, leaving 9 bases between the germline ends. The germline gives CDR1 SGHTA, CDR2 FQGNSA. The CDR3 spells CASSLDVGYTQYF. The CDR3 nucleotides are TGTGCCAGCAGCTTAGATGTCGGGTATACGCAGTATTTT.

This clonotype was counted ten times or more. The rearrangement uses TRBV7-2 and TRBJ2-3, with D maybe TRBD2 (5 bases). This CDR3 is 13 amino acids long. V was clipped by 5 bases and J by 2 bases, with 8 bases between them. Per the germline V gene, CDR1 is SGHTA and CDR2 is FQGNSA. CDR3 in amino acids: CASSPGNTDTQYF. The CDR3 coding sequence is TGTGCCAGCAGCCCCGGGAACACAGATACGCAGTATTTT. Full variable domain (outside the CDR3, taken from reference TRBV7-2 and TRBJ2-3): GAGVSQSPSNKVTEKGKDVELRCDPISGHTALYWYRQSLGQGLEFLIYFQGNSAPDKSGLPSDRFSAERTGGSVSTLTIQRTQQEDSAVYLCASSPGNTDTQYFGPGTRLTVL.

This clonotype has ten or more counts. The chain links TRBV7-3 to TRBJ2-2; D is perhaps TRBD1 or TRBD2 (6 bases each). Trimming removed 5 bases from V and 3 bases from J, with 13 bases in between. This CDR3 comprises 15 residues. CDR1 is SGHTA and CDR2 is FQGTGA in the germline V gene. As DNA, the CDR3 is TGTGCCAGCAGCCCCGCTCGGGGGCACACCGGGGAGCTGTTTTTT. Translation: CASSPARGHTGELFF.